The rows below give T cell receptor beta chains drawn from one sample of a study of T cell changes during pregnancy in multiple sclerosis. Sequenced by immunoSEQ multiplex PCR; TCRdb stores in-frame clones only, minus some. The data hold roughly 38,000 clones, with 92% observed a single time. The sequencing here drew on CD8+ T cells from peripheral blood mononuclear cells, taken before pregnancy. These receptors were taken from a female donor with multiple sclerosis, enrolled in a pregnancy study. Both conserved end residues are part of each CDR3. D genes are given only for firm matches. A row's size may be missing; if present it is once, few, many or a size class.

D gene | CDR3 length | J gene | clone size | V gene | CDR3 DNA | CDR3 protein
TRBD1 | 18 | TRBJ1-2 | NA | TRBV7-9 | TGTGCCAGCAGCTTACCGGACAGGACGGTAGGAGCTAACTATGGCTACACCTTC | CASSLPDRTVGANYGYTF
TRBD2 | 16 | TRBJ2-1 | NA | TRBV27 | TGTGCCAGCAGCCACCTGAGGACTAGCGTGCACAATGAGCAGTTCTTC | CASSHLRTSVHNEQFF
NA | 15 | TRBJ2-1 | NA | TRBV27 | TGTGCCAGCAGTGACTTCCGACTAGGAGGCAATGAGCAGTTCTTC | CASSDFRLGGNEQFF
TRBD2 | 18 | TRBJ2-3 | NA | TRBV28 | TGTGCCAGCAGTTCGATCCCTGAGCGGGATGCTAGCACAGATACGCAGTATTTT | CASSSIPERDASTDTQYF
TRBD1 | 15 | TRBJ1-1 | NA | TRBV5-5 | TGTGCCAGCAGCCTACAGGGGATTGGATTCACTGAAGCTTTCTTT | CASSLQGIGFTEAFF
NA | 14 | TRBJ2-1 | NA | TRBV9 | TGTGCCAGCAGCGCCTCAGGGTCCTACAATGAGCAGTTCTTC | CASSASGSYNEQFF
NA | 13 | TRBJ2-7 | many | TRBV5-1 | TGCGCCAGCAGCTTCGGACAGTACTACGAGCAGTACTTC | CASSFGQYYEQYF
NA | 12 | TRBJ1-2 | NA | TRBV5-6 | TGTGCCAGCAGCTTGGGACCGACAGGCTACACCTTC | CASSLGPTGYTF
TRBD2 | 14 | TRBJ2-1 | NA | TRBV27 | TGTGCCAGCAGCGATGTGACTAGCCGCAATGAGCAGTTCTTC | CASSDVTSRNEQFF
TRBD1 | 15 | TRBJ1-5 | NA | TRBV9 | TGTGCCAGCAGCGTAGCCGGGACAGGCAATCAGCCCCAGCATTTT | CASSVAGTGNQPQHF
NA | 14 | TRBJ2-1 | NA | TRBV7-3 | TGTGCCAGCAGCTTAAGTGGGGGGATGGATGAGCAGTTCTTC | CASSLSGGMDEQFF
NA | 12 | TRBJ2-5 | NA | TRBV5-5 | TGTGCCAGCAGCTTTTCGGGGGAGACCCAGTACTTC | CASSFSGETQYF
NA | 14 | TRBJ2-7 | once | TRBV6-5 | TGTGCCAGCAGCCACCGACAGGCAGCCTACGAGCAGTACTTC | CASSHRQAAYEQYF
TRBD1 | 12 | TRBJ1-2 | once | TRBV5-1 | TGCGCCAGCAGCACAGGGGAAGGTGGCTACACCTTC | CASSTGEGGYTF
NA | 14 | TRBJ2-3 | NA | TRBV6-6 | TGTGCCAGCAGTTACACGGACTACACAGATACGCAGTATTTT | CASSYTDYTDTQYF
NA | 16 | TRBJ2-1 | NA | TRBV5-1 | TGCGCCAGCAGCTTGGGGGAAGGGCGGGACTACAATGAGCAGTTCTTC | CASSLGEGRDYNEQFF
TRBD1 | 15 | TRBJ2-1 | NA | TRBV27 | TGTGCCAGCAGTTTTGGGACAGGGGGAGGGAGTGAGCAGTTCTTC | CASSFGTGGGSEQFF
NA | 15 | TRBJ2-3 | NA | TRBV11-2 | TGTGCCAGCAGCTTATATCCCACAGGCACAGATACGCAGTATTTT | CASSLYPTGTDTQYF
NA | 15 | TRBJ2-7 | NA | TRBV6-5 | TGTGCCAGCCTAGGAAGGGAGGGGGGCTCCTACGAGCAGTACTTC | CASLGREGGSYEQYF
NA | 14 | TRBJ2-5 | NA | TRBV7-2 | TGTGCCAGCAGCGCCAGGGGGGTGAGGGAGACCCAGTACTTC | CASSARGVRETQYF
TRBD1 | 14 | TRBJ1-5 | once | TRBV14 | TGTGCCAGCAGCCCCCGGGACAGGGATCAGCCCCAGCATTTT | CASSPRDRDQPQHF
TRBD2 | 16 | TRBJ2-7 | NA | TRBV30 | TGTGCCTGGAGCGCAATAGGGCGGGGGGCCTCCTACGAGCAGTACTTC | CAWSAIGRGASYEQYF
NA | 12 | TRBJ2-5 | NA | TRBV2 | TGTGCCAGCACCCCAATGTCAGAGACCCAGTACTTC | CASTPMSETQYF
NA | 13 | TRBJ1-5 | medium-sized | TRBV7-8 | TGTGCCAGCAGCTGGACACGCAATCAGCCCCAGCATTTT | CASSWTRNQPQHF
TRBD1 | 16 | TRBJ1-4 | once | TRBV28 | TGTGCCAGCAGCTCTCGGGACAGGGGGCGAAGGGAAAAACTGTTTTTT | CASSSRDRGRREKLFF
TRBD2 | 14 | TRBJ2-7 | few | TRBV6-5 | TGTGCCAGCAGTCCAACGGGACTATCCCACGAGCAGTACTTC | CASSPTGLSHEQYF
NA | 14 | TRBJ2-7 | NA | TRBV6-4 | TGTGCCAGCAGCGGACAGTTCCATTCCTACGAGCAGTACTTC | CASSGQFHSYEQYF
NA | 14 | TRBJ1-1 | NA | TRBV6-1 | TGTGCCAGCACCTTAAATACAGGGAACACTGAAGCTTTCTTT | CASTLNTGNTEAFF
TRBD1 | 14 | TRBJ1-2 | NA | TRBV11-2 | TGTGCCAGCAGCCCCTGGACAGGGGAGTATGGCTACACCTTC | CASSPWTGEYGYTF
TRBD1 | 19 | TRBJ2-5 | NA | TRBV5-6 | TGTGCCAGCAGCTACGCCTGGGACAGCCAGCGGACCAACCACGGGACCCAGTACTTC | CASSYAWDSQRTNHGTQYF
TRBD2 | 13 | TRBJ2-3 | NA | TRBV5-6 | TGTGCCAGCGAGCGGGGTCGCATCGATACGCAGTATTTT | CASERGRIDTQYF
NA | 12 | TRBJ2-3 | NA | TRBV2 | TGTGCCAGGGGGGACTTCACAGATACGCAGTATTTT | CARGDFTDTQYF
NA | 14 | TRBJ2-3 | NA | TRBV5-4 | TGTGCCAGCGCCCAGCGGGTGAGCACAGATACGCAGTATTTT | CASAQRVSTDTQYF
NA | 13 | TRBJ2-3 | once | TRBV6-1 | TGTGCCAGCAGTAGAATAGCGCGCGATACGCAGTATTTT | CASSRIARDTQYF
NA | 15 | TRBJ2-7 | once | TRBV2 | TGTGCCAGCAAGGTATCCTCCGGGGTACCCTACGAGCAGTACTTC | CASKVSSGVPYEQYF
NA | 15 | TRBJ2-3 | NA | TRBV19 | TGTGCCAGTAGTATAGGGGCAGGGGCTACAGATACGCAGTATTTT | CASSIGAGATDTQYF
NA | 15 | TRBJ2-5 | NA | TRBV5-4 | TGTGCCAGCAGACCCGACAAGTCGGTCCAGGAGACCCAGTACTTC | CASRPDKSVQETQYF
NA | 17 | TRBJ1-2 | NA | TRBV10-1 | TGCGCCAGCAGTGAGTCGGCGGGGAGGGACGGTAACTATGGCTACACCTTC | CASSESAGRDGNYGYTF
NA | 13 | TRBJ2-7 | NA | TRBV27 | TGTGCCAGCAGTTTAAACGGGTACTACGAGCAGTACTTC | CASSLNGYYEQYF
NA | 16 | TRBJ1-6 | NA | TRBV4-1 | TGCGCCAGCAGCCCTCGACAGGCGGCGTTGTATTCACCCCTCCACTTT | CASSPRQAALYSPLHF